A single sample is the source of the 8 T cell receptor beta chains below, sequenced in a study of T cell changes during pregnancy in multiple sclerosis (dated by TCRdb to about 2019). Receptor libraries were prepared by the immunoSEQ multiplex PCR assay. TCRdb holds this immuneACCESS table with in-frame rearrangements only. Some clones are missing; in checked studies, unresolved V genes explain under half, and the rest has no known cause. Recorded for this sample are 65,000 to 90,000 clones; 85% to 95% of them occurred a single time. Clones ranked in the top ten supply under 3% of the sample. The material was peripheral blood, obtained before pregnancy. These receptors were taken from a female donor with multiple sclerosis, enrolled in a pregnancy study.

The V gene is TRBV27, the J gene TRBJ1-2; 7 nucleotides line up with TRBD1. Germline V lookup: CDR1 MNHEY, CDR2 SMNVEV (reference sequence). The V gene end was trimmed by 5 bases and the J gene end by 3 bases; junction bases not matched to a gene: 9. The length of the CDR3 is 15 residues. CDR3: CASSPQEGADYGYTF. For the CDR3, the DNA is TGTGCCAGCAGTCCTCAAGAGGGGGCCGACTATGGCTACACCTTC.

The CDR3 reads CAWRAGGGGSYNEQFF. The CDR3 nucleotides read TGTGCCTGGAGGGCTGGCGGGGGTGGCTCCTACAATGAGCAGTTCTTC. This chain links TRBV30 with TRBJ2-1; 7 nucleotides align to TRBD2. Germline loops: CDR1 GTSNPN, CDR2 SVGIG (reference sequence). CDR3 size: 16 residues. Trimming cost V 3 bases and J 0 bases; bases outside gene matches: 8.

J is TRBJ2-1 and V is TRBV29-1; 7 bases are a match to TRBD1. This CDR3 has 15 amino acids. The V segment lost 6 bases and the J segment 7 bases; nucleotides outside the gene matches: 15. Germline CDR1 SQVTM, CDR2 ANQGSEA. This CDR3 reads CSVPARDSEKNEQFF. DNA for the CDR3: TGCAGCGTGCCTGCCCGGGACAGCGAAAAGAATGAGCAGTTCTTC.

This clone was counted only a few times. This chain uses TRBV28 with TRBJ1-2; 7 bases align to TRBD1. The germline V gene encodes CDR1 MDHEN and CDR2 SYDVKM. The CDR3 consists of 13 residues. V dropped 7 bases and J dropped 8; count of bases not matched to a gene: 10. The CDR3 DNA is TGTGCCAGCAAGGAGGGGGCGCTGGACGGCTACACCTTC. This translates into CASKEGALDGYTF.

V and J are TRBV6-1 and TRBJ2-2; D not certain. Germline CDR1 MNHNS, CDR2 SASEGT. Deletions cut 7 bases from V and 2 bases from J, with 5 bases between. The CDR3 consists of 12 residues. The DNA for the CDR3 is TGTGCCAGCACTTTTAACACCGGGGAGCTGTTTTTT. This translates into CASTFNTGELFF.

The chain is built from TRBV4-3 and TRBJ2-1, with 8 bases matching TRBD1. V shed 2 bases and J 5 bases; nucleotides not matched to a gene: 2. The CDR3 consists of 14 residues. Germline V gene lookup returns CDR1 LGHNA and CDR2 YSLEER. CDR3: CASSQRRGHNEQFF. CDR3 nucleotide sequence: TGCGCCAGCAGCCAACGCAGGGGGCACAATGAGCAGTTCTTC.

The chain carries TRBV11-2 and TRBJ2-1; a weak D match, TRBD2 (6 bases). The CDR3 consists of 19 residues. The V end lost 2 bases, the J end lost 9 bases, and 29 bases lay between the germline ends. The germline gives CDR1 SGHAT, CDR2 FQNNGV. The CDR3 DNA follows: TGTGCCAGCAGCTTATCCCGGAGGGTTGTTCCCACTAGCTCGGCTGAGCAGTTCTTC. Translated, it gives CASSLSRRVVPTSSAEQFF.

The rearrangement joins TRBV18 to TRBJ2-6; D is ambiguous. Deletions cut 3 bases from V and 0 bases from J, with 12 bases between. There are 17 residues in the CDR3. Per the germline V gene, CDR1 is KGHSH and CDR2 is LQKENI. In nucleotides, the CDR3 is TGTGCCAGCTCACCGGGTGTTTGGAGCTCTGGGGCCAACGTCCTGACTTTC. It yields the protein CASSPGVWSSGANVLTF.